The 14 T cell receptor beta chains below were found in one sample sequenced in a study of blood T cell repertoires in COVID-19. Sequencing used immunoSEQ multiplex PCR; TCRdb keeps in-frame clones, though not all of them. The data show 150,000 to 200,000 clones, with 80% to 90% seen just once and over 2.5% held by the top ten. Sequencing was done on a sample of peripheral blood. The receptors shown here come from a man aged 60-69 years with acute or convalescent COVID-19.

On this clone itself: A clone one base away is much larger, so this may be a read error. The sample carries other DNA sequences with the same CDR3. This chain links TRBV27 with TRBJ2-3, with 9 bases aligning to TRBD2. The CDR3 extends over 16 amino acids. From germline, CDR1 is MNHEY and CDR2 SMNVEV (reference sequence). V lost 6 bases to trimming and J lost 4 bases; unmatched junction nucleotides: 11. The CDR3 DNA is TGTGCCAGCAGGACGGGATTAGCGGGAGCCTCAGATACGCAGTATTTT. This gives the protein CASRTGLAGASDTQYF.

CDR3 sequence reads: CASSEDTEAFF. The CDR3, as DNA: TGTGCCAGCAGTGAGGACACTGAAGCTTTCTTT. The chain has TRBV28 and TRBJ1-1; D unresolved. V lost 5 bases and J 3 bases, leaving 4 bases between the germline ends. Per the germline V gene, CDR1 is MDHEN and CDR2 is SYDVKM. The CDR3 is 11 amino acids.

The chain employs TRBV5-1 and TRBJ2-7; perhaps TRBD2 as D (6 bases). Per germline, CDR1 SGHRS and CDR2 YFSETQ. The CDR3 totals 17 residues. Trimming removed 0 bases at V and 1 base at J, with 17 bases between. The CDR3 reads CASSLGSAGRGSYEQYF. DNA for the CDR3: TGCGCCAGCAGCTTGGGGAGTGCGGGGCGCGGATCCTACGAGCAGTACTTC.

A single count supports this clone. CDR3 in DNA: TGTGCCAGCAGTTTCGGACTGACCGAGGCCGAGCAGTACTTC. It specifies CASSFGLTEAEQYF. This rearrangement joins TRBV28 to TRBJ2-7, with D possibly TRBD2 on 5 matching bases. This CDR3 is 14 amino acids long. The germline V gene encodes CDR1 MDHEN and CDR2 SYDVKM. Trimming shortened V by 3 bases and J by 6 bases, and 15 bases separated the two germline ends.

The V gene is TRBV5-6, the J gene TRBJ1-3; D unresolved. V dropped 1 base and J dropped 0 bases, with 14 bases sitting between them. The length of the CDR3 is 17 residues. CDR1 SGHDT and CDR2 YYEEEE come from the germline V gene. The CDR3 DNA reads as TGTGCCAGCAGCTTGTACTCGGCTAGTCTCTCTGGAAACACCATATATTTT. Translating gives CASSLYSASLSGNTIYF.

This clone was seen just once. This chain's CDR3 is CASSQADRGEDEQYF. CDR3 nucleotide sequence: TGTGCCAGCAGCCAAGCTGACAGGGGAGAGGACGAGCAGTACTTC. The rearrangement uses TRBV4-2 and TRBJ2-7; 8 positions match TRBD1. V trimming: 1 base; J trimming: 5 bases; junction bases outside the gene matches: 7. The CDR3 has 15 amino acids. Germline lookup yields CDR1 LGHNA and CDR2 YNFKEQ.

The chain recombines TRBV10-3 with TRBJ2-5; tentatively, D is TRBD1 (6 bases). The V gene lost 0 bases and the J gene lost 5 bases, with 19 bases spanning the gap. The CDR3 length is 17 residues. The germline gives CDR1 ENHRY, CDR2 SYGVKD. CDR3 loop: CAISESWVAGDGETQYF. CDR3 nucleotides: TGTGCCATCAGTGAGTCTTGGGTCGCAGGGGATGGGGAGACCCAGTACTTC.

The CDR3 sequence is CATSDFAGYGYTF. CDR3 coding DNA: TGTGCCACCAGTGATTTTGCGGGGTATGGCTACACCTTC. The rearrangement joins TRBV24-1 to TRBJ1-2; D remains unclear. The CDR3 is 13 amino acids. Germline V gene sequence: CDR1 KGHDR, CDR2 SFDVKD. V lost 1 base and J 5 bases, leaving 7 bases between the germline ends.

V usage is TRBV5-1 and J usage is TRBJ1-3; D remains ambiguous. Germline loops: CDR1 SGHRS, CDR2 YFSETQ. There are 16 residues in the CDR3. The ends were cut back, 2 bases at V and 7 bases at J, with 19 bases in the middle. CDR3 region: CASSFEGGLLGNTIYF. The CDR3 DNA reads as TGCGCCAGCAGCTTCGAGGGAGGGCTTCTAGGCAACACCATATATTTT.

The CDR3 sequence: CASSPDRNTDTQYF. DNA of the CDR3: TGTGCCAGCAGCCCGGACAGGAACACAGATACGCAGTATTTT. The V and J genes are TRBV7-9 and TRBJ2-3; TRBD1 agrees at 7 bases. J lost 2 bases, V lost 5 bases, and 4 bases had no gene match. Per germline, CDR1 SEHNR and CDR2 FQNEAQ (reference sequence). The CDR3 length is 14 residues.

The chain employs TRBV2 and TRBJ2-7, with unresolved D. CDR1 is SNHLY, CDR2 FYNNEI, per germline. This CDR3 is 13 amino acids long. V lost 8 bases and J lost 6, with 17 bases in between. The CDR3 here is CASGKHPLAEQYF. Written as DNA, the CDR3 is TGTGCCAGCGGTAAGCACCCCCTTGCCGAGCAGTACTTC.

The CDR3 bases are TGTGCCAGCCAGTCGGGGTTTAACACTGAAGCTTTCTTT. Translating it yields CASQSGFNTEAFF. V gene TRBV7-3 combines with J gene TRBJ1-1; D unresolved. Germline V gene lookup returns CDR1 SGHTA and CDR2 FQGTGA. This CDR3 is 13 amino acids long. The V gene lost 8 bases and the J gene lost 2 bases, with 12 bases spanning the gap. The full variable domain, completed using reference TRBV7-3 and TRBJ1-1, is GAGVSQTPSNKVTEKGKYVELRCDPISGHTALYWYRQSLGQGPEFLIYFQGTGAADDSGLPNDRFFAVRPEGSVSTLKIQRTERGDSAVYLCASQSGFNTEAFFGQGTRLTVV.

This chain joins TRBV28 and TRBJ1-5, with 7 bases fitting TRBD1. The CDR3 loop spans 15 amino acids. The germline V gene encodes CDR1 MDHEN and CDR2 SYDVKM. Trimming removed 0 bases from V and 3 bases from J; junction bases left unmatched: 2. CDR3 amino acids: CASSLWGTDNQPQHF. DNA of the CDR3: TGTGCCAGCAGTTTATGGGGGACAGACAATCAGCCCCAGCATTTT. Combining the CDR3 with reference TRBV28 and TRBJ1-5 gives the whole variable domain DVKVTQSSRYLVKRTGEKVFLECVQDMDHENMFWYRQDPGLGLRLIYFSYDVKMKEKGDIPEGYSVSREKKERFSLILESASTNQTSMYLCASSLWGTDNQPQHFGDGTRLSIL.

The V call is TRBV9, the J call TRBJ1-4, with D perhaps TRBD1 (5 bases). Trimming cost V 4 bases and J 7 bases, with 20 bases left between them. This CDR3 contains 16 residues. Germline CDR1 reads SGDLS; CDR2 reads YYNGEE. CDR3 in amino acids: CASSTSGVVGAEKLFF. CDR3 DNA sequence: TGTGCCAGCAGCACCTCGGGGGTGGTTGGCGCTGAAAAACTGTTTTTT.